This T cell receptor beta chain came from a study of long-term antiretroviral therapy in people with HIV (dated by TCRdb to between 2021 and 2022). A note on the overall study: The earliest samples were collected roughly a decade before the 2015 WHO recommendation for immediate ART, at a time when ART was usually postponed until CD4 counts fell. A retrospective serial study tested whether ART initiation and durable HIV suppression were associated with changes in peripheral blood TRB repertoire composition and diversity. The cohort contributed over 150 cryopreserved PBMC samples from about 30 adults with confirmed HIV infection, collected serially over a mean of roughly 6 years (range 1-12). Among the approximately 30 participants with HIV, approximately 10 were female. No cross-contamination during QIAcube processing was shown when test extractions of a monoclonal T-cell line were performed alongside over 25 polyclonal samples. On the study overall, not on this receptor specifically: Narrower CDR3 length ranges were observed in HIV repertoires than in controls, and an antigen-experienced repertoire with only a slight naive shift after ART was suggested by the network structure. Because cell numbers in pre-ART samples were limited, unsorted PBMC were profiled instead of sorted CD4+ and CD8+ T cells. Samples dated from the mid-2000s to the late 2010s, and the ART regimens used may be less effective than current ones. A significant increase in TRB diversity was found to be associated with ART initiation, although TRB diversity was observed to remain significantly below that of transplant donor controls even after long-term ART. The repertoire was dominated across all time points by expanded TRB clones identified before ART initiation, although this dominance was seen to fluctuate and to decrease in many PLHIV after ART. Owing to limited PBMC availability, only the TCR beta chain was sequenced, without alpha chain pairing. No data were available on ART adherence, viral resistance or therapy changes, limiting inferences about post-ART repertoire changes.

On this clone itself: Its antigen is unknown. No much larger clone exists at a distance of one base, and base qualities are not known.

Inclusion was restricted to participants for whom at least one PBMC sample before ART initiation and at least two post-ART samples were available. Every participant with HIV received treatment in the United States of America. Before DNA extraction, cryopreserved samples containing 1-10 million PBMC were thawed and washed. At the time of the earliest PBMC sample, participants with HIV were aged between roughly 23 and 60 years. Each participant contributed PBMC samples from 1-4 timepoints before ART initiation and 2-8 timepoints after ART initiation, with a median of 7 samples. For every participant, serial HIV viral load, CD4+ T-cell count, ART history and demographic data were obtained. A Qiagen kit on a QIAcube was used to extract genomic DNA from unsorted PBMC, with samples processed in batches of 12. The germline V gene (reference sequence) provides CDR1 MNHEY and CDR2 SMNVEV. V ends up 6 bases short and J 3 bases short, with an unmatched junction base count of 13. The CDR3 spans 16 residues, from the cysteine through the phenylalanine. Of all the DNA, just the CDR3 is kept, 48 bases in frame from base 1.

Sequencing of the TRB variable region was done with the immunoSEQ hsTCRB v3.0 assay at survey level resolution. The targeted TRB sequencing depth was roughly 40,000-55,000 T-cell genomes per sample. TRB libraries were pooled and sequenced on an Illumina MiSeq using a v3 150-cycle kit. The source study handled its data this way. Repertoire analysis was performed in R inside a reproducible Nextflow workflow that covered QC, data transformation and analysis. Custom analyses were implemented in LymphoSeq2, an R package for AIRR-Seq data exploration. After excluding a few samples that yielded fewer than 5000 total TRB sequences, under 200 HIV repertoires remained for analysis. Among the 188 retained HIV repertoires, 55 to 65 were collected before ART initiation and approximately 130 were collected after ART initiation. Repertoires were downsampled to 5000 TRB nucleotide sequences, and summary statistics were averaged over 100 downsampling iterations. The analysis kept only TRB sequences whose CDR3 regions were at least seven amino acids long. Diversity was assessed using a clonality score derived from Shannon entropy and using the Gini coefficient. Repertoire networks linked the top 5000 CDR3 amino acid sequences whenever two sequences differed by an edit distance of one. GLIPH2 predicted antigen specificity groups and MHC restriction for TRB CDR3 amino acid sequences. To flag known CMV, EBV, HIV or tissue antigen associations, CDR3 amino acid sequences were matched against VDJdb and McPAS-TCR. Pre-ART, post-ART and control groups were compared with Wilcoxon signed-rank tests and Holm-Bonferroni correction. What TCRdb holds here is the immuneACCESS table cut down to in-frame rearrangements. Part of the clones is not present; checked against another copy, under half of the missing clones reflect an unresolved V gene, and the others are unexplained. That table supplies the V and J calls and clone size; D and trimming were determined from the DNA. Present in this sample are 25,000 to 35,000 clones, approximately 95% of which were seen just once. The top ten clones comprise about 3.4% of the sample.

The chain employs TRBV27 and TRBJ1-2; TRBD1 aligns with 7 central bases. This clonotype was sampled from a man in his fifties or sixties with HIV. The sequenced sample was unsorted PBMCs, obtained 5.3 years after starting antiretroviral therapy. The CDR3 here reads CASSFTGQTYYYGYTF. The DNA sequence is TGTGCCAGCAGCTTTACGGGACAGACATACTACTATGGCTACACCTTC.